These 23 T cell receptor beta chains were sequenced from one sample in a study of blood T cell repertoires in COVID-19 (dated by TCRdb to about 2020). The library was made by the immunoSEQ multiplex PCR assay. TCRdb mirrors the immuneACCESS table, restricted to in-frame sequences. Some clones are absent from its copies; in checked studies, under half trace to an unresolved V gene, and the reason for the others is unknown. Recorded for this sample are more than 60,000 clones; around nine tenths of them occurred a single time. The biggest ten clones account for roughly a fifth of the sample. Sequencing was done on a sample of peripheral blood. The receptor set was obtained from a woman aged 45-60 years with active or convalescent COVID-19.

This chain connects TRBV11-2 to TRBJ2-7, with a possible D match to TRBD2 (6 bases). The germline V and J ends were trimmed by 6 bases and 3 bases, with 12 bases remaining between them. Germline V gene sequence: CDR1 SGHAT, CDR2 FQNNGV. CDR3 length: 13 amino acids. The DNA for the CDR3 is TGTGCCAGCAGGGGGGGAAAAATCTACGAGCAGTACTTC. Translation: CASRGGKIYEQYF.

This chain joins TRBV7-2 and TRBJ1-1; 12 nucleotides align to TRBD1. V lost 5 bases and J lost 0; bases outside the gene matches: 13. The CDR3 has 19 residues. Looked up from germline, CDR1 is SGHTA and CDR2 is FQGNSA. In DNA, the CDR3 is TGTGCCAGCAGCCACACCGGGACAGGGGGCGCGAGGATGAACACTGAAGCTTTCTTT. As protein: CASSHTGTGGARMNTEAFF.

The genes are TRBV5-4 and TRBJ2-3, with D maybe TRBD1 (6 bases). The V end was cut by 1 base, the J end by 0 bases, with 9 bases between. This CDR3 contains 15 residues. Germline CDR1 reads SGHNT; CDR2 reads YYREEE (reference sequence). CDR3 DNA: TGTGCCAGCAGCTTGTCACAGGGAAGCACAGATACGCAGTATTTT. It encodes CASSLSQGSTDTQYF.

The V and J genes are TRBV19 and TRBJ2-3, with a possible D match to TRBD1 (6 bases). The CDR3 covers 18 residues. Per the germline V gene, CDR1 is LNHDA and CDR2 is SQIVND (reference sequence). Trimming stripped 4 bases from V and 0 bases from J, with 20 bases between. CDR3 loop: CASSTTTGNGQSTDTQYF. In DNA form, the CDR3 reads TGTGCCAGTAGTACTACCACAGGGAATGGCCAAAGCACAGATACGCAGTATTTT.

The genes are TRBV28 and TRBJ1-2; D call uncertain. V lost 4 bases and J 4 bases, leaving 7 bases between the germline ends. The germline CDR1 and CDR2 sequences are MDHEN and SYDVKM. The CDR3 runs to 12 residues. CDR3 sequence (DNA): TGTGCCAGCAGTTGGGAGGGCTATGGCTACACCTTC. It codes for CASSWEGYGYTF.

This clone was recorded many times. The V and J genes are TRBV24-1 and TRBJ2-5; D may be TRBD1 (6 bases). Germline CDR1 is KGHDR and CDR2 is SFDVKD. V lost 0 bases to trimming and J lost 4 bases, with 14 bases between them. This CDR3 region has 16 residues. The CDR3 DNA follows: TGTGCCACCAGTGATTTGCAGGGGACCTTAGGAGAGACCCAGTACTTC. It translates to CATSDLQGTLGETQYF.

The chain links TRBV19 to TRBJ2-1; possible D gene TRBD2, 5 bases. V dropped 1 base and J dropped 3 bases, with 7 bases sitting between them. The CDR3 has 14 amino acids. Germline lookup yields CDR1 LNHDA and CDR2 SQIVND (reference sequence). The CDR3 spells CASSIAGNYNEQFF. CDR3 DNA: TGTGCCAGTAGTATAGCGGGAAACTACAATGAGCAGTTCTTC.

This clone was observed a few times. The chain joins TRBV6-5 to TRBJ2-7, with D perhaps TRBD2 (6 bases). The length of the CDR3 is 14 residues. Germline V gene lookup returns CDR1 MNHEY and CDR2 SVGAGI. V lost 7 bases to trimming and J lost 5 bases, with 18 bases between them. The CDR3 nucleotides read TGTGCCAGCACCCCGCCGGGGGTTAGCGACGAGCAGTACTTC. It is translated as CASTPPGVSDEQYF.

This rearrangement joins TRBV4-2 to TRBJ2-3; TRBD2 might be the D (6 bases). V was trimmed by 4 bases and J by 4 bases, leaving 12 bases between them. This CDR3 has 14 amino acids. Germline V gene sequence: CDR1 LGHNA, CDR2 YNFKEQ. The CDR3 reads CASSPRVAADTQYF. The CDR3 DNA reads TGTGCCAGCAGCCCCCGAGTAGCGGCAGATACGCAGTATTTT.

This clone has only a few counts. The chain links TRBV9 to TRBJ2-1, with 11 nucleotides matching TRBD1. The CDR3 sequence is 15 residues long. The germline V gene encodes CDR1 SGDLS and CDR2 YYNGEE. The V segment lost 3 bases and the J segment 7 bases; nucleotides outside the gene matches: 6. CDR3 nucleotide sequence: TGTGCCAGCAGCGCCCGGGACAGGGGGTGGAATGAGCAGTTCTTC. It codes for CASSARDRGWNEQFF.

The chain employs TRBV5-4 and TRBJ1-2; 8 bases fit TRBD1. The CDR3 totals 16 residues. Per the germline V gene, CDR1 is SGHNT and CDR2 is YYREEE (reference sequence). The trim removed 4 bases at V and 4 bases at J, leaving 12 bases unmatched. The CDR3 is CASSLPGTGSLYGYTF. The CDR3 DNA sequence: TGTGCCAGCAGCCTACCCGGGACAGGTAGCCTCTATGGCTACACCTTC.

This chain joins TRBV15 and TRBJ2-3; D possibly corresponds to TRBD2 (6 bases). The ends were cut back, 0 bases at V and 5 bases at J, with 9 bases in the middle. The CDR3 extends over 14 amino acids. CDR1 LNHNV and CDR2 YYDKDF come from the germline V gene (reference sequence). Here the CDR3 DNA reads TGTGCCACCAGCAGAGAGGCGGAGGGAGATACGCAGTATTTT. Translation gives CATSREAEGDTQYF.

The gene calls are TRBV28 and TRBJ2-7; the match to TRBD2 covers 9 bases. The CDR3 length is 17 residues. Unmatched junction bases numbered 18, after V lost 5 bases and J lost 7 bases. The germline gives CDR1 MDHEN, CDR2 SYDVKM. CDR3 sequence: CASSDRPLGEAGGEQYF. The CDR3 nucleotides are TGTGCCAGCAGTGACAGACCTCTAGGGGAAGCGGGAGGAGAGCAGTACTTC.

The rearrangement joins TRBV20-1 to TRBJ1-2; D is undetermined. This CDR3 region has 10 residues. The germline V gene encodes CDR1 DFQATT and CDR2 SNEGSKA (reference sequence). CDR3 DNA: TGCATGGCTCTGAACTATGGCTACACCTTC. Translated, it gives CMALNYGYTF.

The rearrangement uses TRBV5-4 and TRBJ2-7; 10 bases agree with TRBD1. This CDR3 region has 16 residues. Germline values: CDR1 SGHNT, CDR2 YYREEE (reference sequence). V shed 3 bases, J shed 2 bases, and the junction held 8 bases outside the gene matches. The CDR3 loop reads CASSSGGTGVPYEQYF. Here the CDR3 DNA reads TGTGCCAGCAGCTCTGGGGGGACAGGGGTTCCCTACGAGCAGTACTTC.

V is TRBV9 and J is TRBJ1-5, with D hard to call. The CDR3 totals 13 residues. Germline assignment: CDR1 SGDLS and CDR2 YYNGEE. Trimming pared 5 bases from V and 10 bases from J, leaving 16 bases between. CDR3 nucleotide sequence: TGTGCCAGCAGTGCAGATATATCTGCCCCCCAGCATTTT. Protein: CASSADISAPQHF.

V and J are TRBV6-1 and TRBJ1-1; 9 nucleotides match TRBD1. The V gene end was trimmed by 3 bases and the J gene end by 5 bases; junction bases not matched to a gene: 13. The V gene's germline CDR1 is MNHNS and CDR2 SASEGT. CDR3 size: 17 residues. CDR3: CASSEITGGGQDTEAFF. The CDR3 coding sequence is TGTGCCAGCAGTGAGATCACAGGGGGCGGGCAGGATACTGAAGCTTTCTTT.

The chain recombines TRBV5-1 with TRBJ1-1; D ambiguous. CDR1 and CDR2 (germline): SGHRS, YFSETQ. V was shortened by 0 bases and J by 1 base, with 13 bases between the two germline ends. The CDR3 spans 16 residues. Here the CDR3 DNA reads TGCGCCAGCAGCTTGGGGAGGGTCCTATCGAACACTGAAGCTTTCTTT. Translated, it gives CASSLGRVLSNTEAFF.

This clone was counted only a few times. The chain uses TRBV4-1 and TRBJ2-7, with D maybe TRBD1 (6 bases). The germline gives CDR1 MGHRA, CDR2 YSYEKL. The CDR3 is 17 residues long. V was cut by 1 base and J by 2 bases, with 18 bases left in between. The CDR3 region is CASSQGPWTATTYEQYF. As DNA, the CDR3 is TGCGCCAGCAGCCAAGGCCCCTGGACAGCGACCACCTACGAGCAGTACTTC.

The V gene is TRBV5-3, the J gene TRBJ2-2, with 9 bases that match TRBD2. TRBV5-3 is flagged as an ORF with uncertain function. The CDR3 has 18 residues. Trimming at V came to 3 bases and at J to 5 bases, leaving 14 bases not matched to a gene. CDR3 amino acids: CARSSKIISGRNTGELFF. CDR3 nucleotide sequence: TGTGCCAGAAGCTCGAAGATTATTAGCGGGAGAAATACCGGGGAGCTGTTTTTT.

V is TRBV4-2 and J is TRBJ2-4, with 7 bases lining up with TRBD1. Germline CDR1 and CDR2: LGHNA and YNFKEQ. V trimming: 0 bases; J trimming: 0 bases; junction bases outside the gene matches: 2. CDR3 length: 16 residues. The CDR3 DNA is TGTGCCAGCAGCCAAGAGACAGGGCTAGCCAAAAACATTCAGTACTTC. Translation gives CASSQETGLAKNIQYF.

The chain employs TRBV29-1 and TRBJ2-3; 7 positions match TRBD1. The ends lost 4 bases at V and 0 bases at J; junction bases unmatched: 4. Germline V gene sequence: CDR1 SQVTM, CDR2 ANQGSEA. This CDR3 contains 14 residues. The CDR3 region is CSVGGGLSTDTQYF. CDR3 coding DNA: TGCAGCGTTGGAGGGGGCCTCAGCACAGATACGCAGTATTTT.

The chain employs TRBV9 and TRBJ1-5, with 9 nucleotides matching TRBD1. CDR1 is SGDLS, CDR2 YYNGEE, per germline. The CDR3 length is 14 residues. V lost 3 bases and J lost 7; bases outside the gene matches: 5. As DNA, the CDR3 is TGTGCCAGCAGCGGGGGACAGGGTAGCCAGCCCCAGCATTTT. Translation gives CASSGGQGSQPQHF.